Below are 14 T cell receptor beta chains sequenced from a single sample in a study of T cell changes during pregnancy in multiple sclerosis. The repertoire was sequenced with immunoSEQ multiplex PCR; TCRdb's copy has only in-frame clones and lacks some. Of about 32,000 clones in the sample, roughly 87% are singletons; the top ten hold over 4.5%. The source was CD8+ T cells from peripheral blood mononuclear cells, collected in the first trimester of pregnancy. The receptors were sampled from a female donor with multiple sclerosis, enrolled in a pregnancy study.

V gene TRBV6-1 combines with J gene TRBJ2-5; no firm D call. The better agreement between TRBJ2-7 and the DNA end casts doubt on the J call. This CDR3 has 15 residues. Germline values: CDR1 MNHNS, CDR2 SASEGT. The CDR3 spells CASSEGPGSPYEQYF. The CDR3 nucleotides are TGTGCCAGCAGTGAAGGTCCCGGGTCCCCCTACGAGCAGTACTTC.

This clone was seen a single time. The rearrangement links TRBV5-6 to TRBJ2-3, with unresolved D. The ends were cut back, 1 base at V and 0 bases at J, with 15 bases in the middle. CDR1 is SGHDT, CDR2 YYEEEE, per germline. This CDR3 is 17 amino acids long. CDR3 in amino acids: CASSLPPPAASTDTQYF. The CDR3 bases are TGTGCCAGCAGCTTGCCCCCTCCCGCGGCTAGCACAGATACGCAGTATTTT.

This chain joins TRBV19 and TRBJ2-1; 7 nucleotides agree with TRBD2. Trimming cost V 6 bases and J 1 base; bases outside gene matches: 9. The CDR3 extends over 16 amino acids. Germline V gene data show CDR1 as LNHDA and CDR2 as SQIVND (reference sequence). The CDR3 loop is CASRAGSGESYNEQFF. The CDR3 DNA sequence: TGTGCCAGTAGGGCGGGGAGCGGGGAATCCTACAATGAGCAGTTCTTC.

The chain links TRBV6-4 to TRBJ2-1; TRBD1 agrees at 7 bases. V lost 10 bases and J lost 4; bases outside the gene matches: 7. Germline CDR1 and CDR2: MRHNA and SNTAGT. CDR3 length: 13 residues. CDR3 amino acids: CATGDSQYNEQFF. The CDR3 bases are TGTGCCACCGGGGACAGCCAGTACAATGAGCAGTTCTTC.

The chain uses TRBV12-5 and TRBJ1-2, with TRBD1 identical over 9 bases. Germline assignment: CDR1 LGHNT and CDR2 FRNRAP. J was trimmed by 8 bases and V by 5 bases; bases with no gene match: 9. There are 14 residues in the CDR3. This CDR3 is CASGIETGQGGYTF. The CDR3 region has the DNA TGTGCTAGTGGTATAGAAACGGGACAGGGCGGCTACACCTTC. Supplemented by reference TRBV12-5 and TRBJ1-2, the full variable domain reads DARVTQTPRHKVTEMGQEVTMRCQPILGHNTVFWYRQTMMQGLELLAYFRNRAPLDDSGMPKDRFSAEMPDATLATLKIQPSEPRDSAVYFCASGIETGQGGYTFGSGTRLTVV.

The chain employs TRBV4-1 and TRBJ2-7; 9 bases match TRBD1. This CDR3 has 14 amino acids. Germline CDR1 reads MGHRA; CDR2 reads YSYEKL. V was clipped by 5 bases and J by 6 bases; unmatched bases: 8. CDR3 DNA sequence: TGCGCCAGCAGCGCTCGGACAGGGGATGGCGAGCAGTACTTC. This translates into CASSARTGDGEQYF.

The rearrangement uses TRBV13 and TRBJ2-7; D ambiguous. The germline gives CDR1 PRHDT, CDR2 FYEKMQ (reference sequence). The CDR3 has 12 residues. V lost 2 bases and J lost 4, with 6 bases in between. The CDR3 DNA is TGTGCCAGCAGCTTATGGAGTTACGAGCAGTACTTC. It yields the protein CASSLWSYEQYF. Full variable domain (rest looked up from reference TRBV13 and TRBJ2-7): AAGVIQSPRHLIKEKRETATLKCYPIPRHDTVYWYQQGPGQDPQFLISFYEKMQSDKGSIPDRFSAQQFSDYHSELNMSSLELGDSALYFCASSLWSYEQYFGPGTRLTVT.

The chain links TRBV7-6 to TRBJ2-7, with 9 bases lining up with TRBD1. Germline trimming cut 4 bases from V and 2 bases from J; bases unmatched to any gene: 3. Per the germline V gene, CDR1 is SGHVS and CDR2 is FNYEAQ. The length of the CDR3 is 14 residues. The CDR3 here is CASSSGQGPYEQYF. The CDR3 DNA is TGTGCCAGCAGCTCGGGACAGGGCCCCTACGAGCAGTACTTC.

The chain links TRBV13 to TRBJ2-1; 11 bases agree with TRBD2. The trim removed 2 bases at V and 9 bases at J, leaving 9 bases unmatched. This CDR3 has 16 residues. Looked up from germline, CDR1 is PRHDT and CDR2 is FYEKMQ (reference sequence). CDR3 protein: CASSLLAGGPGGEQFF. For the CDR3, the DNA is TGTGCCAGCAGCTTATTAGCGGGAGGGCCAGGGGGTGAGCAGTTCTTC.

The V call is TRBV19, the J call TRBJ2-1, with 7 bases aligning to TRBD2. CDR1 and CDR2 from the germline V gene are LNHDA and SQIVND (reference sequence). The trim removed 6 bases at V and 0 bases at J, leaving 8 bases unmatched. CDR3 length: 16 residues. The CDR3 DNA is TGTGCCAGTAGCCTCACTAGCGAAAGCTCCTACAATGAGCAGTTCTTC. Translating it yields CASSLTSESSYNEQFF. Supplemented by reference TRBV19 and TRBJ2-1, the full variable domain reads DGGITQSPKYLFRKEGQNVTLSCEQNLNHDAMYWYRQDPGQGLRLIYYSQIVNDFQKGDIAEGYSVSREKKESFPLTVTSAQKNPTAFYLCASSLTSESSYNEQFFGPGTRLTVL.

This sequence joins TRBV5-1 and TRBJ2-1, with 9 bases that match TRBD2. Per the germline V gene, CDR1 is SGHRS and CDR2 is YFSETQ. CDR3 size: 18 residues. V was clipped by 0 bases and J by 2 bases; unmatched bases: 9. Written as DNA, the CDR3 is TGCGCCAGCAGCTTGGGTGTTAGCGGGAGTTTTCCCTACAATGAGCAGTTCTTC. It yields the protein CASSLGVSGSFPYNEQFF. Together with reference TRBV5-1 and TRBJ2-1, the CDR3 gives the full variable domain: KAGVTQTPRYLIKTRGQQVTLSCSPISGHRSVSWYQQTPGQGLQFLFEYFSETQRNKGNFPGRFSGRQFSNSRSEMNVSTLELGDSALYLCASSLGVSGSFPYNEQFFGPGTRLTVL.

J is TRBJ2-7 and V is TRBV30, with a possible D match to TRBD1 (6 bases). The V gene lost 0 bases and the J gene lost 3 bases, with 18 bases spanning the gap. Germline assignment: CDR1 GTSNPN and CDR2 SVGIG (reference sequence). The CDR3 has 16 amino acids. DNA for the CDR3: TGTGCCTGGAGTGTGGCCCTCGGACAGCAATTCTACGAGCAGTACTTC. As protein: CAWSVALGQQFYEQYF. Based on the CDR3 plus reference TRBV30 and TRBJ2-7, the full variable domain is SQTIHQWPATLVQPVGSPLSLECTVEGTSNPNLYWYRQAAGRGLQLLFYSVGIGQISSEVPQNLSASRPQDRQFILSSKKLLLSDSGFYLCAWSVALGQQFYEQYFGPGTRLTVT.

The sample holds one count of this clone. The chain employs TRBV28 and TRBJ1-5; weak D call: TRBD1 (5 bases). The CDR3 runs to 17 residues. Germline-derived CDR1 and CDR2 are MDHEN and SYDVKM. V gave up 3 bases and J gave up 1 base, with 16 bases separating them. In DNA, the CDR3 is TGTGCCAGCAGTTTTGGACGGGCTAGGGGAAGCAATCAGCCCCAGCATTTT. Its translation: CASSFGRARGSNQPQHF. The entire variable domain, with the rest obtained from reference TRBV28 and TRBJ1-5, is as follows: DVKVTQSSRYLVKRTGEKVFLECVQDMDHENMFWYRQDPGLGLRLIYFSYDVKMKEKGDIPEGYSVSREKKERFSLILESASTNQTSMYLCASSFGRARGSNQPQHFGDGTRLSIL.

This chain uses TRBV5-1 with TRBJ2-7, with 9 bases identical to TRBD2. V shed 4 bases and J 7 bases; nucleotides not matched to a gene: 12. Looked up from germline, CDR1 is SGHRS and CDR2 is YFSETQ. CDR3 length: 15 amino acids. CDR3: CASSPTPGLAWEQYF. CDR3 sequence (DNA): TGCGCCAGCAGCCCCACCCCGGGACTAGCCTGGGAGCAGTACTTC.